This T cell receptor (beta chain) was identified during a study of cytomegalovirus exposure and HLA in healthy donors (dated by TCRdb to the late 2010s). As for the study more broadly: In an earlier analysis of 550 to 750 of the donors, approximately 260 Gb of sequence data and approximately 100 million unique TCR beta sequences from approximately 180 million T cells were reported. HLA typing covered class I and class II loci at four-digit resolution. The study profiled the T cell repertoires of 550 to 700 subjects by immunosequencing and related them to cytomegalovirus serostatus. The study aimed to test whether signatures of past pathogen exposure could be identified by cataloging public T cell receptors. A separate validation cohort of roughly 130 different subjects was used in addition to the roughly 670-subject first cohort. A later genetic analysis used genome-wide SNP genotypes for about three fifths of the roughly 700 donors, treating that subset as a discovery cohort. In the later analysis, no new phenotypic data were used to find candidate immune exposures; instead, reliance was placed on TCR beta sequences and their occurrence across donors. Across some 400 genotyped donors of the cohort, an average of roughly 250,000 unique TCR beta nucleotide sequences per donor were sequenced, and about a sixth of those sequences were non-productive. Because of strong linkage in the cohort, five DR-DQ haplotypes were treated as single units for association and clustering. High-throughput TCR immunosequencing, statistical association of individual TCRs with disease status, and machine learning were combined to predict cytomegalovirus infection status. Of the 300 to 400 genotyped donors, over 70% fell in the genetic ancestry cluster associated with self-reported Caucasian donors. A later analysis re-analyzed previously published TCR beta repertoires from hundreds of donors and added high-resolution HLA genotyping to study TCR occurrence patterns. An early release covering over 500 HLA-typed donors comprised 300 to 350 gigabases of sequencing data and tens of millions of unique TCR sequences. Donor age, sex, ethnicity and CMV serostatus were compiled alongside the repertoire data. An earlier analysis of approximately 580 of the donors used high-throughput TCR beta sequencing to judge whether each TCR beta V gene segment behaved as functional or pseudogenic. All discovery cohort repertoires had been generated on a single sequencing platform. Typing coverage differed by locus: A, B, C, DRB1 and DQB1 were typed in roughly 620-630 donors, DQA1 in around 500, DPA1 in some 610, and DPB1 in around 440. Results and caveats for the whole study, not just this receptor: Most TCR sequences were observed very rarely across donors, whereas some public TCRs were present in many individuals. The 87-base-pair reads could not distinguish some IMGT-functional V segments, including TRBV6-2 and TRBV6-3, so those segments were excluded. Specific HLA alleles were associated with 15,000 to 20,000 TCR beta sequences at a false discovery rate of 0.05 in a later analysis. Compared with equally common non-associated chains, HLA-associated TCR beta chains in a later analysis were more clonally expanded and had lower generation probabilities. In this cohort, only TCR beta chains were sequenced, and detectable features were limited by the absence of alpha or paired-chain data. A later analysis found that TCR association rates varied across HLA loci, with DRB1 alleles showing the most associated TCRs and HLA-C alleles the fewest. The earlier analysis of almost 600 of the donors excluded some 15 rarely observed V segments, including chromosome 9 orphons, because counts were too low. Strong co-occurrence of HLA alleles, especially DR and DQ, made assigning TCR associations to individual alleles difficult. A further reported finding was that TCR beta sequences accurately predicted the HLA-A and HLA-B alleles for most subjects in the first cohort. The sequencing pipeline was judged likely to have produced a cluster of highly shared sequence variants as a technical artifact. Compared with the roughly 700-donor mean, donors in an Asian-associated ancestry cluster had fewer N-insertions in productive TCRs, according to a later genetic analysis. In the study, approximately 160 TCR beta chains were listed as associated with cytomegalovirus. A few of the identified cytomegalovirus-associated TCR beta chains were confirmed in vitro to be specific for cytomegalovirus antigens. Because HLA typing was unavailable for some donors at each locus, only the typed subset was used in association tests. In an earlier analysis of around 500 of the donors, most TCR beta V segments appeared in productive rearrangements about 90% or about 30% of the time, broadly matching IMGT annotations. Cytomegalovirus status was reported to be diagnosed by the classifier with high specificity and sensitivity in both the original and validation cohorts. Correlated functional status among segregating V segments might reflect linkage disequilibrium, but an unknown experimental factor could not be ruled out. The authors suggested that the approach could potentially be extended to other disease states and immunological phenotypes. An association between a missense DCLRE1C variant and V-gene and J-gene trimming of TCR beta chains was found in a later genetic analysis and replicated in an independent cohort. For the cohort, immune exposure information was limited to CMV serostatus. According to a later analysis, most CMV-associated TCR beta chains appeared to be HLA-restricted, and the HLA associations seemed to be driven largely by CMV exposure. A later analysis reported that several top co-occurrence clusters appeared linked to parvovirus B19, influenza, CMV and Epstein-Barr virus. Roughly uniform sequencing depth across donors was assumed in presence/absence analyses, although this assumption may not hold.

Library preparation was by the immunoSEQ multiplex PCR assay. For the multiplex PCR, a mixture combining 60 forward primers for TCR Vbeta segments and 13 reverse primers for TCR Jbeta segments was used. A multiplex PCR assay on genomic DNA amplified the CDR3 region of rearranged TCR beta genes. Amplified TCR beta libraries were sequenced as 87-base-pair reads on the Illumina HiSeq System. As for the authors' bioinformatics: A later analysis tallied some 79 million unique TCR beta chains across the approximately 670 repertoires, and about 12 million of those chains were shared by two or more donors. A nearest-neighbor algorithm error-corrected the raw reads and collapsed the reads into unique sequences, merging closely related sequences to remove PCR and sequencing errors. To assign V, D and J gene segments, CDR3 sequences were aligned to IMGT reference sequences. For a sequence to be retained, at least a six-nucleotide match to both a V gene segment and a J gene segment was required. A rearrangement counted as productive if the CDR3 had no stop codons and remained in frame with V and J, and every other rearrangement counted as non-productive. CDR3 was defined by IMGT convention, running from the second conserved V-encoded cysteine to the conserved J-encoded phenylalanine. Sequences without an unambiguous match to a single V gene segment were excluded from the earlier analysis of a few hundred of the donors. An earlier analysis of 587 of the donors called V segments functional above 56.7% productive rearrangements and segregating when the between-donor standard deviation exceeded 5%. To diagnose cytomegalovirus status from the catalog of TCR beta chain sequences, a statistical classification framework was built. In a later analysis, V and J genes were assigned by comparing TCR nucleotide sequences against IMGT/GENE-DB human TR gene sequences. In a later analysis, CDR3 sequences and most-parsimonious VDJ recombination scenarios were assigned using the TCRdist pipeline. In a later analysis, each TCR beta chain was defined by its CDR3 amino acid sequence together with its V-gene family, and reads without a unique V-gene family were excluded. To address suspected cross-contamination and a sequencing artifact, a later analysis removed 592 highly shared, low-generation-probability nucleotide sequences. A later analysis calculated a clonal expansion index for each public chain from normalized within-repertoire ranks of inferred template counts. Generation probabilities in a later analysis came from a VDJ recombination model fitted to out-of-frame rearrangements, and those results were checked against IGoR. In a later analysis, hypergeometric tests were used to score TCR-TCR, TCR-HLA and TCR-CMV co-occurrence, with a repertoire-size bias correction applied to TCR pairs. A later analysis estimated false discovery rates by permuting HLA or CMV assignments 20 times. A later analysis grouped co-occurring TCRs with DBSCAN, adding TCRdist sequence similarity when clustering within HLA-allele-positive subsets. Repertoires with fewer than 30,000 or more than 120,000 public chains were left out of co-occurrence clustering, as were roughly five repertoires with anomalous nucleotide sharing. TCRdb mirrors the immuneACCESS table, restricted to in-frame sequences. Some clones are absent from its copies; in checked studies, under half trace to an unresolved V gene, and the reason for the others is unknown. Clonal size and the V and J genes are those of that table, whereas D and trimming came from the DNA. For this sample the table gives some 120,000 clones, of which just under 70% were detected only once. Roughly 8.7% of the sample lies in the top ten.

According to the germline V gene, CDR1 reads SQVTM and CDR2 reads ANQGSEA. Its CDR3 holds 14 amino acids, cysteine through phenylalanine. The read is trimmed to its CDR3 DNA, 42 bases read in frame from base 1. The V end loses 1 base and the J end loses 5 bases, and a stretch of 14 bases separates them. A word on this clone: Which antigen it targets is not known. Per-base quality was not reported, and no clone a single base away is much larger than it.

The cohort comprised 710 or so healthy bone marrow donors. All cohort members were sampled while nominally healthy, although unrecorded immune exposures were likely present. The donor was CMV seropositive and belonged to the group of 250 to 300 seropositive cohort members. Every donor gave a peripheral blood sample, and the peripheral blood mononuclear cells from that sample were used for TCR beta sequencing. The Qiagen DNeasy Blood Extraction Kit was used to extract genomic DNA from the blood cell samples. The source of this sequence is a man between 25 and 39 years old in good health and CMV-seropositive. Sequenced material: PBMCs. The V gene is TRBV29-1 and the J gene is TRBJ2-5; tentative D gene TRBD1, with 6 bases matching. The CDR3 region has the sequence CSVEAQGGGETQYF. The DNA sequence is given as TGCAGCGTTGAAGCACAGGGCGGTGGGGAGACCCAGTACTTC. Joined to the reference TRBV29-1 and TRBJ2-5 proteins, this CDR3 gives the full variable domain: SAVISQKPSRDICQRGTSLTIQCQVDSQVTMMFWYRQQPGQSLTLIATANQGSEATYESGFVIDKFPISRPNLTFSTLTVSNMSPEDSSIYLCSVEAQGGGETQYFGPGTRLLVL.